The 2 T cell receptor beta chains reported below all come from one sample, sequenced in a study of blood T cell repertoires in COVID-19. The repertoire was sequenced with immunoSEQ multiplex PCR; TCRdb's copy has only in-frame clones and lacks some. This table has 150,000 or so clones, less than 85% appearing once. Material for sequencing was PBMCs or T cells enriched from blood (not recorded which). These receptors came from a man aged 45-65 years who had recovered from COVID-19.

This chain uses TRBV6-5 with TRBJ1-3; D uncertain. Germline loops: CDR1 MNHEY, CDR2 SVGAGI. This CDR3 comprises 15 residues. Trimming took 5 bases from V and 0 from J, leaving 11 bases between them. CDR3 sequence: CASSSGVHSGNTIYF. In DNA form, the CDR3 reads TGTGCCAGCAGTAGCGGGGTCCACTCTGGAAACACCATATATTTT.

The chain has TRBV5-1 and TRBJ2-7, with 7 bases lining up with TRBD1. The CDR3 is 15 residues long. V was pared by 5 bases and J by 0 bases, with 8 bases of the junction left unmatched. The germline CDR1 and CDR2 sequences are SGHRS and YFSETQ. The CDR3 sequence: CASREPTGVSYEQYF. CDR3 sequence (DNA): TGCGCCAGCAGAGAGCCCACAGGGGTCTCCTACGAGCAGTACTTC.